This TCR beta chain stems from a study of blood T cell repertoires in COVID-19. Profiling relied on immunoSEQ multiplex PCR, and the TCRdb table lists in-frame clones only, not all of them. The table shows roughly 92,000 clones, with over 75% occurring only once. This clone turned up a few times. Germline CDR1 is MNHNY and CDR2 is SVGAGI (reference sequence). The CDR3 has 12 residues. V dropped 3 bases and J dropped 9; count of bases not matched to a gene: 4. This sequence originates from a man in his fifties with acute or convalescent COVID-19. Sequencing was performed on peripheral blood. The rearrangement uses TRBV6-6 and TRBJ1-1; TRBD1 agrees at 7 bases. This CDR3 is CASSYGQVQAFF. As DNA, the CDR3 is TGTGCCAGCAGTTATGGACAGGTCCAAGCTTTCTTT.